Each of the 5 T cell receptor beta chains below was sequenced from the same sample in a study of T and B cells in COVID-19 patients. TRB rearrangements were amplified by multiplex PCR with BIOMED2 TRB-A/B primers. TCRdb passed the multiplex PCR reads through MiXCR, listing each CDR3 protein once. The profile shows about 15,000 distinct CDR3 sequences, about 26% of them singletons. From blood, 250-500 ng of genomic DNA served as TRB template. Sequenced input: blood. The origin of the receptors is a human donor who had recovered from COVID-19.

This sequence joins TRBV12-3 or TRBV12-4 and TRBJ2-7, with 8 bases identical to TRBD1. V shed 7 bases and J 6 bases; nucleotides not matched to a gene: 8. The CDR3 loop spans 13 amino acids. CDR3 region: CASNIDRGAEQYF. The CDR3 nucleotides are TGTGCCAGCAATATCGACAGGGGCGCCGAGCAGTACTTC.

About this clonotype itself: This may stem from a read error, because a much larger clone lies one nucleotide away. The V gene is TRBV5-3, the J gene TRBJ2-1; D gene ambiguous. TRBV5-3 counts as an open reading frame of uncertain function. The CDR3 spans 10 residues. Trimming shortened V by 6 bases and J by 10 bases, and 8 bases separated the two germline ends. The CDR3 reads CARTPAEQFF. As DNA, the CDR3 is TGTGCCAGAACCCCAGCCGAGCAGTTCTTC.

In this sample, this clonotype is medium-sized. The chain combines TRBV29-1 with TRBJ2-3, with 7 nucleotides matching TRBD2. The germline gives CDR1 SQVTM, CDR2 ANQGSEA. The V gene end was trimmed by 1 base and the J gene end by 4 bases; junction bases not matched to a gene: 5. CDR3 length: 14 amino acids. The CDR3 reads CSVEGSAGADTQYF. Written as DNA, the CDR3 is TGCAGCGTTGAAGGCTCTGCGGGAGCAGATACGCAGTATTTT.

The V gene is TRBV10-3, the J gene TRBJ2-5; TRBD2 matches 7 bases. CDR3 length: 15 residues. Germline V gene sequence: CDR1 ENHRY, CDR2 SYGVKD. V lost 2 bases to trimming and J lost 5 bases; unmatched junction nucleotides: 8. CDR3 region: CAISERRGTGETQYF. CDR3 coding DNA: TGTGCCATCAGTGAGAGGCGGGGGACGGGGGAGACCCAGTACTTC.

This clonotype was seen a handful of times. The chain uses TRBV20-1 and TRBJ2-7; tentatively, D is TRBD1 or TRBD2 (6 bases each). The CDR3 contains 13 residues. V lost 6 bases and J lost 5, with 17 bases in between. Germline assignment: CDR1 DFQATT and CDR2 SNEGSKA (reference sequence). The CDR3: CSAITGGGDEQYF. The DNA for the CDR3 is TGCAGTGCCATTACCGGGGGCGGGGACGAGCAGTACTTC.